The sequence of this TCR beta chain was determined in a study of blood T cell repertoires in COVID-19. Study-level background: From the United States, Italy and Spain came samples of acute and convalescent COVID-19.

Original analysis: Counts of nucleated cells, estimated from reference gene primer amplification, were obtained. Assay: immunoSEQ multiplex PCR; the TCRdb copy retains only in-frame clones and omits some. V and J calls and clone size are copied from that table; D and trimming were computed from the DNA. The repertoire holds 260,000 or so clones, with about 91% as singletons. Trimming at V came to 5 bases and at J to 5 bases, leaving 14 bases not matched to a gene. The CDR3 length is 17 residues. In germline, CDR1 is SGHTA, CDR2 FQGNSA. Sequencing was done on a sample of PBMCs or T cells enriched from blood (not recorded which). This sequence originates from a woman between 35 and 50 years old with acute COVID-19. V and J are TRBV7-2 and TRBJ2-1; TRBD2 aligns across 8 bases. The CDR3 DNA is TGTGCCAGCAGCCCACGGCACGGGCGGGAGGCGGACAATGAGCAGTTCTTC. Protein: CASSPRHGREADNEQFF.